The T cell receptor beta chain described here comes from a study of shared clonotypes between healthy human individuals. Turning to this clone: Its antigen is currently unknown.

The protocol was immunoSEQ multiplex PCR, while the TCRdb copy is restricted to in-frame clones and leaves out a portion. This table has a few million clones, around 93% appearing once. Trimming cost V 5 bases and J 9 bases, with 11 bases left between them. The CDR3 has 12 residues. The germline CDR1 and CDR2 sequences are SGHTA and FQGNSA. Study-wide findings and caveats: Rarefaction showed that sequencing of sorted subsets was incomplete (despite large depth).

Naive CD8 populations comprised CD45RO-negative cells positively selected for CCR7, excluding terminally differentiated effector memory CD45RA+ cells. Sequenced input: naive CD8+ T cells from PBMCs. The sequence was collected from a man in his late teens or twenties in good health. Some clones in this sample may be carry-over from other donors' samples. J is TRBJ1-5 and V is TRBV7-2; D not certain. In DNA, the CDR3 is TGTGCCAGCAGCGCAAGGGCGGGGCCCCAGCATTTT. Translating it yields CASSARAGPQHF. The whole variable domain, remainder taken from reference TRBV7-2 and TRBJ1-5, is GAGVSQSPSNKVTEKGKDVELRCDPISGHTALYWYRQSLGQGLEFLIYFQGNSAPDKSGLPSDRFSAERTGGSVSTLTIQRTQQEDSAVYLCASSARAGPQHFGDGTRLSIL.